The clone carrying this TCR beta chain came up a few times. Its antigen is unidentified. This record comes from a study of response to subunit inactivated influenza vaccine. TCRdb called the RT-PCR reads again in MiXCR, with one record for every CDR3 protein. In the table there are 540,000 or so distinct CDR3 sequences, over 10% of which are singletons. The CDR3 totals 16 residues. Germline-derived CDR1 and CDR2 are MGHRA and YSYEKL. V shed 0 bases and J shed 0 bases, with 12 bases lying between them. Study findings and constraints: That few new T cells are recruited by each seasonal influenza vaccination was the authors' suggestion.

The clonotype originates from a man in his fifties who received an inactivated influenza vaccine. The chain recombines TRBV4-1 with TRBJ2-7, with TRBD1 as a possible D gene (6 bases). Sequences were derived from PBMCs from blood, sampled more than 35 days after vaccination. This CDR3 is CASSQDPGTNSYEQYF. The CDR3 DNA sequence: TGCGCCAGCAGCCAAGACCCCGGGACAAACTCCTACGAGCAGTACTTC.